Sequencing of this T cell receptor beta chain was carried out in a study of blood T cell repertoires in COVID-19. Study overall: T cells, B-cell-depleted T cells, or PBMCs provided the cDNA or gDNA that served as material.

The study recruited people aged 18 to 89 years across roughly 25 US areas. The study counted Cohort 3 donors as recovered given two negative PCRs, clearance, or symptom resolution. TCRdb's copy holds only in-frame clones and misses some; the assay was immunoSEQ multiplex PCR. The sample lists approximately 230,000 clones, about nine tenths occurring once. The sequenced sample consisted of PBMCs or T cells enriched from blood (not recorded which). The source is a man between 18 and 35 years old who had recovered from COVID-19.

CDR3 sequence reads: CASSPRLEVTEAFF. Written as DNA, the CDR3 is TGTGCCAGCAGCCCCCGGCTGGAGGTAACTGAAGCTTTCTTT. This chain uses TRBV5-6 with TRBJ1-1; D uncertain. The CDR3 totals 14 residues. CDR1 is SGHDT, CDR2 YYEEEE, per germline. Trimming stripped 4 bases from V and 5 bases from J, with 15 bases between.